These 21 T cell receptor beta chains share one sample of origin, sequenced in a study of T cells in Graves' hyperthyroidism and ophthalmopathy. Researchers took RNA transcripts and amplified the TCR beta CDR3 regions from them. TCR CDR3 underwent first-round RT-PCR with the HTBI primer set. TCRdb ran MiXCR on the multiplex PCR reads and lists one entry per CDR3 protein. Counted here are approximately 690,000 distinct CDR3 sequences, more than 14% occurring once; the ten biggest clones make up around 12%. The sample taken for sequencing was blood. The receptors shown here come from a woman aged 45-65 years with Graves' ophthalmopathy.

This clonotype was observed many times. This sequence joins TRBV20-1 and TRBJ2-7, with TRBD2 identical over 7 bases. This CDR3 is 20 amino acids long. After removal of 0 bases from V and 0 bases from J, the junction contained 20 bases not matched to a gene. Germline CDR1 is DFQATT and CDR2 is SNEGSKA (reference sequence). CDR3 amino acids: CSARDIFEAGTSLRSYEQYF. In DNA, the CDR3 is TGCAGTGCTAGAGATATCTTCGAAGCGGGAACATCTCTACGCTCCTACGAGCAGTACTTC.

This clonotype was counted many times. The CDR3 loop reads CASSPNPSHEQYF. In nucleotides, the CDR3 is TGTGCCAGCTCACCGAACCCTAGTCACGAGCAGTACTTC. The J gene is TRBJ2-7, the V gene TRBV18; D is ambiguous. Germline CDR1 is KGHSH and CDR2 is LQKENI. V lost 3 bases to trimming and J lost 5 bases, with 11 bases between them. There are 13 residues in the CDR3. The full variable domain, in which reference TRBV18 and TRBJ2-7 provide the parts outside the CDR3, is NAGVMQNPRHLVRRRGQEARLRCSPMKGHSHVYWYRQLPEEGLKFMVYLQKENIIDESGMPKERFSAEFPKEGPSILRIQQVVRGDSAAYFCASSPNPSHEQYFGPGTRLTVT.

There are many counts of this clonotype. V usage is TRBV28 and J usage is TRBJ2-5; TRBD2 matches 8 bases. The V gene end was trimmed by 5 bases and the J gene end by 5 bases; junction bases not matched to a gene: 13. CDR1 and CDR2 (germline): MDHEN, SYDVKM. The CDR3 loop spans 16 amino acids. The DNA of the CDR3 is TGTGCCAGCAGTCCTCCGGGAGCGGGAGACGGGGAGACCCAGTACTTC. Protein product: CASSPPGAGDGETQYF. Based on the CDR3 plus reference TRBV28 and TRBJ2-5, the full variable domain is DVKVTQSSRYLVKRTGEKVFLECVQDMDHENMFWYRQDPGLGLRLIYFSYDVKMKEKGDIPEGYSVSREKKERFSLILESASTNQTSMYLCASSPPGAGDGETQYFGPGTRLLVL.

This clonotype came up many times. The J gene is TRBJ1-1, the V gene TRBV12-3 or TRBV12-4; TRBD1 is a possible D gene (5 bases). V lost 1 base and J 1 base, leaving 10 bases between the germline ends. This CDR3 is built from 15 residues. For the CDR3, the DNA is TGTGCCAGCAGTTTAGTACAGGCGACGAACACTGAAGCTTTCTTT. Translating gives CASSLVQATNTEAFF.

This clonotype has ten or more counts. The chain carries TRBV4-1 and TRBJ2-3, with 11 bases identical to TRBD2. The CDR3 extends over 17 amino acids. Germline V gene lookup returns CDR1 MGHRA and CDR2 YSYEKL. Losses at the gene ends were 4 bases for V and 3 bases for J; bases not matched to a gene: 9. The CDR3 bases are TGCGCCAGCAGCCGGATTGTAGCGGGAGGGAGAACAGATACGCAGTATTTT. Residues: CASSRIVAGGRTDTQYF.

This clonotype was counted a few times. The rearrangement links TRBV27 to TRBJ2-3, with 8 bases aligning to TRBD2. V gave up 2 bases and J gave up 5 bases; unmatched junction bases: 6. Germline V CDR1 and CDR2: MNHEY, SMNVEV (reference sequence). This CDR3 has 15 amino acids. CDR3 region: CASSLTSGRLDTQYF. Here the CDR3 DNA reads TGTGCCAGCAGTTTAACAAGCGGGAGATTAGATACGCAGTATTTT.

This clonotype was seen many times. The rearrangement links TRBV2 to TRBJ2-1; D not resolved. This CDR3 contains 15 residues. Germline V CDR1 and CDR2: SNHLY, FYNNEI. Trimming shortened V by 5 bases and J by 0 bases, and 11 bases separated the two germline ends. The CDR3 DNA reads as TGTGCCAGCAGTCGAGGCCGGAGCTCCTACAATGAGCAGTTCTTC. This encodes CASSRGRSSYNEQFF.

In its sample, this clonotype was seen many times. J is TRBJ2-1 and V is TRBV10-3; TRBD1 matches at 8 bases. The CDR3 is 13 amino acids. Germline lookup yields CDR1 ENHRY and CDR2 SYGVKD. The J segment lost 8 bases and the V segment lost 7 bases, leaving 7 bases of the junction unmatched. The CDR3 here is CAIMGDRLDEQFF. CDR3 coding DNA: TGTGCCATCATGGGGGACAGGCTCGATGAGCAGTTCTTC.

This clonotype came up many times. The rearrangement joins TRBV2 to TRBJ2-7; a weak D match, TRBD1 (5 bases). This CDR3 is built from 13 residues. The V gene's germline CDR1 is SNHLY and CDR2 FYNNEI. Trimming took off 6 bases at V and 0 bases at J, with 9 bases between the two ends. CDR3 protein: CASRLDISYEQYF. The CDR3 DNA is TGTGCCAGCAGGCTGGACATCTCCTACGAGCAGTACTTC.

This clonotype has ten or more counts. V usage is TRBV30 and J usage is TRBJ2-1, with 10 bases that match TRBD2. Germline V gives CDR1 GTSNPN, CDR2 SVGIG (reference sequence). The CDR3 has 18 amino acids. The ends lost 4 bases at V and 2 bases at J; junction bases unmatched: 14. In DNA form, the CDR3 reads TGTGCCTGGATAAGCCAGTGGCTAGCGGGAGAAACCTACAATGAGCAGTTCTTC. The encoded protein is CAWISQWLAGETYNEQFF. Full variable domain (outside the CDR3, taken from reference TRBV30 and TRBJ2-1): SQTIHQWPATLVQPVGSPLSLECTVEGTSNPNLYWYRQAAGRGLQLLFYSVGIGQISSEVPQNLSASRPQDRQFILSSKKLLLSDSGFYLCAWISQWLAGETYNEQFFGPGTRLTVL.

This clonotype was counted only a few times. The chain carries TRBV5-8 and TRBJ1-5, with D uncertain. The V end lost 2 bases, the J end lost 6 bases, and 12 bases lay between the germline ends. Germline loops: CDR1 SGHTS, CDR2 YDEGEE. CDR3 length: 14 residues. CDR3 nucleotide sequence: TGTGCCAGCAGCTTCGGGGATTCGGGTCAGCCCCAGCATTTT. Protein: CASSFGDSGQPQHF.

In its sample, this clonotype was seen a few times. V usage is TRBV12-3 or TRBV12-4 and J usage is TRBJ2-5; tentatively, D is TRBD1 or TRBD2 (5 bases each). With 8 bases removed from V and 4 bases from J, the gap between germline ends came to 17 bases. The CDR3 is 14 residues long. The CDR3 reads CASEEAGRVETQYF. For the CDR3, the DNA is TGTGCCAGCGAAGAGGCGGGCAGGGTAGAGACCCAGTACTTC.

This clonotype was counted only a few times. J is TRBJ2-2 and V is TRBV6-2 or TRBV6-3; D unresolved. V was pared by 0 bases and J by 7 bases, with 9 bases between. The CDR3 loop spans 14 amino acids. Germline V lookup: CDR1 MNHEY, CDR2 SVGEGT. Here the CDR3 reads CASSYSWGLGELFF. The CDR3 bases are TGTGCCAGCAGTTACTCATGGGGTCTCGGGGAGCTGTTTTTT.

This clonotype was detected only a few times. V and J are TRBV6-2 or TRBV6-3 and TRBJ1-2; D gene uncertain. Germline CDR1 reads MNHEY; CDR2 reads SVGEGT. Trimming stripped 3 bases from V and 5 bases from J, with 7 bases between. The CDR3 covers 12 residues. CDR3 nucleotide sequence: TGTGCCAGCAGTTATCGTCAGTATGGCTACACCTTC. It translates to CASSYRQYGYTF.

The chain has TRBV7-2 and TRBJ2-4, with D maybe TRBD2 (6 bases). Germline V lookup: CDR1 SGHTA, CDR2 FQGNSA. Trimming removed 5 bases at V and 0 bases at J, with 17 bases between. This CDR3 spans 17 amino acids. The CDR3 here is CASSPSRLAVAKNIQYF. CDR3 DNA: TGTGCCAGCAGCCCTAGTAGGTTAGCGGTAGCCAAAAACATTCAGTACTTC.

This clonotype came up many times. The chain joins TRBV28 to TRBJ2-1; weak D call: TRBD1 (7 bases). V lost 6 bases, J lost 6 bases, and 15 bases lay in between. The length of the CDR3 is 14 residues. CDR1 is MDHEN, CDR2 SYDVKM, per germline. In DNA, the CDR3 is TGTGCCAGCAGACCCCAGGGGGGAACCAATGAGCAGTTCTTC. It yields the protein CASRPQGGTNEQFF.

This clonotype was counted only a few times. The chain couples TRBV5-6 to TRBJ1-5, with D maybe TRBD1 (5 bases). V was shortened by 1 base and J by 7 bases, with 15 bases between the two germline ends. The CDR3 length is 15 residues. Germline V gives CDR1 SGHDT, CDR2 YYEEEE. As DNA, the CDR3 is TGTGCCAGCAGCTTGTGGGGCGGGTCAGACCAGCCCCAGCATTTT. It encodes CASSLWGGSDQPQHF.

This clonotype has at least ten counts. The chain combines TRBV12-3 or TRBV12-4 with TRBJ1-6; 7 bases are shared with TRBD1. J gave up 5 bases and V 6 bases, and 7 bases lay outside the gene matches. CDR3 length: 15 residues. The CDR3 DNA is TGTGCCAGCAGCTCACAGGGGATTAATAATTCACCCCTCCACTTT. Translation gives CASSSQGINNSPLHF.

This clonotype was recorded at least ten times. The rearrangement joins TRBV18 to TRBJ1-5; no firm D call. The ends were cut back, 3 bases at V and 0 bases at J, with 9 bases in the middle. Germline-derived CDR1 and CDR2 are KGHSH and LQKENI. The CDR3 length is 15 residues. DNA for the CDR3: TGTGCCAGCTCACCGAGGCAGAATAGCAATCAGCCCCAGCATTTT. Protein sequence: CASSPRQNSNQPQHF.

The chain couples TRBV9 to TRBJ2-7; TRBD2 aligns across 9 bases. Germline-derived CDR1 and CDR2 are SGDLS and YYNGEE. This CDR3 comprises 14 residues. V trimming: 4 bases; J trimming: 6 bases; junction bases outside the gene matches: 8. CDR3 in DNA: TGTGCCAGCAGCATGGGACTAGCTTCGGGCGAGCAGTACTTC. It translates to CASSMGLASGEQYF.

J is TRBJ2-1 and V is TRBV29-1; 8 nucleotides line up with TRBD2. Germline CDR1 SQVTM, CDR2 ANQGSEA. The trim removed 3 bases at V and 3 bases at J, leaving 7 bases unmatched. The CDR3 is made up of 15 amino acids. The CDR3 DNA is TGCAGCGTTGACAACGTAGCGGGGTACTACAATGAGCAGTTCTTC. This sequence encodes CSVDNVAGYYNEQFF.